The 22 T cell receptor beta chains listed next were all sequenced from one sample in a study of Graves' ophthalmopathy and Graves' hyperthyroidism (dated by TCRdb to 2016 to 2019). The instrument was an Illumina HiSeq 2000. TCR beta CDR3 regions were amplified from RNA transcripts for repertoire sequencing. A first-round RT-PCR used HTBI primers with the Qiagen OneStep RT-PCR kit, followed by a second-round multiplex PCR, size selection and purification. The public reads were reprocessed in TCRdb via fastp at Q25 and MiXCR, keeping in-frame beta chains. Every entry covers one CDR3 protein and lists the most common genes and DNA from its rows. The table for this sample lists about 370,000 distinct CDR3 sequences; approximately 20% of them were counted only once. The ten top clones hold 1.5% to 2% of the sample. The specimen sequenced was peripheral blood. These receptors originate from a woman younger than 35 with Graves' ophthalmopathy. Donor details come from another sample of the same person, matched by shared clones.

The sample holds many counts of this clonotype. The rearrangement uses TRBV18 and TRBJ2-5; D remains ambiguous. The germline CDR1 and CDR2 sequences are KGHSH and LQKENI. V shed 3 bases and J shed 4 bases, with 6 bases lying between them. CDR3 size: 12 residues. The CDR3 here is CASSPIGETQYF. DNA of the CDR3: TGTGCCAGCTCACCCATTGGAGAGACCCAGTACTTC. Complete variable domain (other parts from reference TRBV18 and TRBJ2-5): NAGVMQNPRHLVRRRGQEARLRCSPMKGHSHVYWYRQLPEEGLKFMVYLQKENIIDESGMPKERFSAEFPKEGPSILRIQQVVRGDSAAYFCASSPIGETQYFGPGTRLLVL.

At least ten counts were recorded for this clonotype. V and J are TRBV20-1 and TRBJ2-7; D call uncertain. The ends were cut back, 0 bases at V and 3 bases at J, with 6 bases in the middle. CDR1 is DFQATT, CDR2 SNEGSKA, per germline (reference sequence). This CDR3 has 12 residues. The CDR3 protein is CSARDPNYEQYF. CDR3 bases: TGCAGTGCTAGAGATCCCAACTACGAGCAGTACTTC.

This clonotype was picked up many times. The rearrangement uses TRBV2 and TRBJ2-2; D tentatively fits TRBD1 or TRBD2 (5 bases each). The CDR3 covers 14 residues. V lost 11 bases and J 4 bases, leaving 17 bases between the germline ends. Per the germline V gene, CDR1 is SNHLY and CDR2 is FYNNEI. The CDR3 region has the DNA TGTGCCGGACAAACCGGGATCTCCACCGGGGAGCTGTTTTTT. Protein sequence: CAGQTGISTGELFF.

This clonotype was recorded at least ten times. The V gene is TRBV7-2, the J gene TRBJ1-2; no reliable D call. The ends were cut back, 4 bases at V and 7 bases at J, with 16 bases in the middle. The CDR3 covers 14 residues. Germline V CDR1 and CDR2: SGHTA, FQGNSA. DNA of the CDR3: TGTGCCAGCAGCTCACTAATTACCTTGGGTGGCTACACCTTC. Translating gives CASSSLITLGGYTF.

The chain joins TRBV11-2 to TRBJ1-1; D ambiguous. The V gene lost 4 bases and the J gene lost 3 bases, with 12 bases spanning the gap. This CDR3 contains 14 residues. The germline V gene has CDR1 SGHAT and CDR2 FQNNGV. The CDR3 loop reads CASSSMYGYTEAFF. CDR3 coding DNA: TGTGCCAGCAGCTCCATGTACGGGTACACTGAAGCTTTCTTT.

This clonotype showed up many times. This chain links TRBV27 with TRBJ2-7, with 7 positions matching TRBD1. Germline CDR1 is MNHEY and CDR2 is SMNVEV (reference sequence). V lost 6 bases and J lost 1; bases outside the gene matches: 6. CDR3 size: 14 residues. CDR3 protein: CASSQMGQSYEQYF. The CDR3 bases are TGTGCCAGCAGCCAAATGGGACAGTCCTACGAGCAGTACTTC.

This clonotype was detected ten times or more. CDR3 DNA: TGTGCCAGCAGCCCGGGACAGAGTGATTACGAGCAGTACTTC. It specifies CASSPGQSDYEQYF. The V call is TRBV7-9, the J call TRBJ2-7; 7 bases line up with TRBD1. Germline assignment: CDR1 SEHNR and CDR2 FQNEAQ (reference sequence). V dropped 5 bases and J dropped 4; count of bases not matched to a gene: 8. This CDR3 has 14 residues.

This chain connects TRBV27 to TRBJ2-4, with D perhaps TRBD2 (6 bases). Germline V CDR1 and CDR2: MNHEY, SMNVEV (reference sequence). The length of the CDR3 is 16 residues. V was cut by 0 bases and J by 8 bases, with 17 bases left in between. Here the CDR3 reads CASSLSPDAGGDIQYF. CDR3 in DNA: TGTGCCAGCAGTTTATCCCCGGACGCTGGAGGGGACATTCAGTACTTC.

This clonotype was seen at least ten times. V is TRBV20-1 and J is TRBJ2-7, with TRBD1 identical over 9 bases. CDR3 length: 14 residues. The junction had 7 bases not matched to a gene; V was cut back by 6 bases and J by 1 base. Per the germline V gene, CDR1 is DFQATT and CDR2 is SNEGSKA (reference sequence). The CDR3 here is CSAPGQGTSYEQYF. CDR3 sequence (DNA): TGCAGTGCCCCGGGACAGGGAACATCCTACGAGCAGTACTTC.

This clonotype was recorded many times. The CDR3, as DNA: TGTGCCAGCAGTTTAGGTCCTGGACAGGCTTCCTACGAGCAGTACTTC. Its protein product is CASSLGPGQASYEQYF. The chain carries TRBV28 and TRBJ2-7; 7 nucleotides align to TRBD1. CDR3 length: 16 amino acids. Germline V CDR1 and CDR2: MDHEN, SYDVKM. J lost 1 base, V lost 2 bases, and 8 bases had no gene match.

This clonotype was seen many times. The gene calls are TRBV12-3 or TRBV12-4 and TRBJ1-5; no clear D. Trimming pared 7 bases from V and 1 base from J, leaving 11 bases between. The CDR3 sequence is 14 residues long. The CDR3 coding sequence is TGTGCCAGCACCCGGGCCGGAAGCAATCAGCCCCAGCATTTT. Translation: CASTRAGSNQPQHF.

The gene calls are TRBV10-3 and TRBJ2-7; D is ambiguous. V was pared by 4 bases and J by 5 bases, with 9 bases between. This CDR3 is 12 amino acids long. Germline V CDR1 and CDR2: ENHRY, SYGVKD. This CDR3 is CAISGTLDEQYF. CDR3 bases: TGTGCCATCAGTGGTACTCTCGACGAGCAGTACTTC.

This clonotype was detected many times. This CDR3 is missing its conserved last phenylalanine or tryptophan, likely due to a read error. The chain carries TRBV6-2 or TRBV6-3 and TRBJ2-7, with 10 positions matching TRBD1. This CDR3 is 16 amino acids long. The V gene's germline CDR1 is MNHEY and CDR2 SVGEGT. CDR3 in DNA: TGTGACAGCAGTTACTCTCGGGACAGGGGAATCTACGAGCAGTACTCC. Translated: CDSSYSRDRGIYEQYS.

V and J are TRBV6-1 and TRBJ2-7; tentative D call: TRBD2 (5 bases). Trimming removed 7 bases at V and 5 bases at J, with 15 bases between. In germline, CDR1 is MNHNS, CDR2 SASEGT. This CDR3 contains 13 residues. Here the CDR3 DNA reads TGTGCCAGCACGACTAACAACGTCCACGAGCAGTACTTC. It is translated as CASTTNNVHEQYF.

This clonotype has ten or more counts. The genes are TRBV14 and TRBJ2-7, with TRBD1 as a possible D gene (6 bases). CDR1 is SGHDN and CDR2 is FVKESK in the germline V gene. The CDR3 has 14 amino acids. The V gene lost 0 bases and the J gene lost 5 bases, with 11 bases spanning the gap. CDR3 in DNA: TGTGCCAGCAGCCAAGAGATTTACAGGGACGAGCAGTACTTC. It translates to CASSQEIYRDEQYF.

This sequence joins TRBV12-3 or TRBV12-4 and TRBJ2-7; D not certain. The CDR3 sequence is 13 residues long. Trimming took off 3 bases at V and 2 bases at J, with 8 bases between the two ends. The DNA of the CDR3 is TGTGCCAGCAGTTTTGCGGTTCCCTACGAGCAGTACTTC. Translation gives CASSFAVPYEQYF.

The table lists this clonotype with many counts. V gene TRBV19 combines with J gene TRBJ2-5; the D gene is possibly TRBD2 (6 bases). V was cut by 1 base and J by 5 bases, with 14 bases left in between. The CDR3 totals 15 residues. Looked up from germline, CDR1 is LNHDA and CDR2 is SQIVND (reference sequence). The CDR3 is CASSIVGPGEETQYF. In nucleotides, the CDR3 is TGTGCCAGTAGTATAGTGGGTCCGGGGGAGGAGACCCAGTACTTC.

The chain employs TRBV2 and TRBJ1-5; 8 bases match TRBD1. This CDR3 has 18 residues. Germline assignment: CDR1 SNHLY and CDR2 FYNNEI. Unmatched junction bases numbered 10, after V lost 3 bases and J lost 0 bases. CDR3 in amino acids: CASSDRRDRRYSNQPQHF. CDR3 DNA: TGTGCCAGCAGTGATCGGCGGGACAGGAGATATAGCAATCAGCCCCAGCATTTT.

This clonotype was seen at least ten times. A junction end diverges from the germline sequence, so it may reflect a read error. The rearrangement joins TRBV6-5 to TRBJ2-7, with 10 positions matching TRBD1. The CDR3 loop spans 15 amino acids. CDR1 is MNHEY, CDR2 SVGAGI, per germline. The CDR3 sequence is CVSSYLGQGFGEQYF. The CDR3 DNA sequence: TGTGTCAGCAGTTACTTGGGACAGGGGTTTGGCGAGCAGTACTTC.

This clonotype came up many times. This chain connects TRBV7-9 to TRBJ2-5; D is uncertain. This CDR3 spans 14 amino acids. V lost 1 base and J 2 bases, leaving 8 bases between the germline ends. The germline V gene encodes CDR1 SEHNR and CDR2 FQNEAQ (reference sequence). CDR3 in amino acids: CASSLVAQQETQYF. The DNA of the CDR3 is TGTGCCAGCAGCTTAGTAGCCCAGCAAGAGACCCAGTACTTC.

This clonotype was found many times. The CDR3 sequence is CATTHWRDRGIETQYF. CDR3 sequence (DNA): TGTGCCACCACTCATTGGAGGGACAGGGGTATAGAGACCCAGTACTTC. V and J are TRBV6-6 and TRBJ2-5, with TRBD1 matching 10 bases. From germline, CDR1 is MNHNY and CDR2 SVGAGI (reference sequence). The CDR3 totals 16 residues. Germline trimming cut 10 bases from V and 4 bases from J; bases unmatched to any gene: 15.

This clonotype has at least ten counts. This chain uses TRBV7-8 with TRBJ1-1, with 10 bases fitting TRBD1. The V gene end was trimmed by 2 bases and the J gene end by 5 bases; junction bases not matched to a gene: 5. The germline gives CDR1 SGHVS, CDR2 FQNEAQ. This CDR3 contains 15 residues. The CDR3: CASSLSGTGDTEAFF. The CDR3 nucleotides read TGTGCCAGCAGCTTAAGCGGGACAGGGGATACTGAAGCTTTCTTT.